This record concerns one TCR beta chain sequence. Its antigen is unknown. The PCR ran on 60 Vbeta and 13 Jbeta primers. The protocol was immunoSEQ multiplex PCR, while the TCRdb copy is restricted to in-frame clones and leaves out a portion. Seen here are over 150,000 clones, 75% to 90% observed once, and the top ten hold 1.2%. This entry comes from a study of cytomegalovirus exposure and HLA in healthy donors. Study-wide results and caveats: In a later analysis, roughly 17,000 TCR beta sequences were associated with HLA alleles at 0.05 false discovery rate.

CDR3 size: 18 residues. V lost 1 base to trimming and J lost 4 bases, with 17 bases between them. Germline assignment: CDR1 SEHNR and CDR2 FQNEAQ (reference sequence). This TCR was sampled from a boy younger than 10 in good health and CMV-seronegative. The gene calls are TRBV7-9 and TRBJ2-6; a weak D match, TRBD1 (8 bases). Material: PBMCs. This CDR3 reads CASSLVKQGGGGANVLTF. As DNA, the CDR3 is TGTGCCAGCAGCTTAGTGAAACAGGGGGGGGGCGGGGCCAACGTCCTGACTTTC.